Below, one TCR beta chain is given with its context. The antigen is unknown. Naive CD8 cells, CD45RO-negative and positively selected for CCR7, excluded terminally differentiated effector memory CD45RA+ cells. Measured with immunoSEQ multiplex PCR; TCRdb has only the in-frame clones, and not every one. Of a few million clones in the sample, about 94% were seen once. The CDR3 runs to 16 residues. Germline loops: CDR1 SGHVS, CDR2 FNYEAQ. Trimming removed 1 base from V and 2 bases from J, with 13 bases in between. The data are from a study of shared clonotypes between healthy human individuals. Whole-study results and caveats: In the sorted subsets, rarefaction showed sequencing was incomplete despite large depth.

The V gene is TRBV7-6, the J gene TRBJ2-3, with D unresolved. The sample comprised naive CD8+ T cells from PBMCs. The source of this sequence is a man aged 18 to 30 in good health. Some clones in this sample may be carry-over from other donors' samples. The CDR3 loop is CASSLELDRLTDTQYF. CDR3 nucleotides: TGTGCCAGCAGCTTAGAGCTGGATAGACTCACAGATACGCAGTATTTT.